These T cell receptor beta chains were read from a single sample in a study of T-cell memory formation after mild COVID-19. TCRdb processed the 5' RACE reads anew with MiXCR; each CDR3 protein has one entry. The profile shows around 340,000 distinct CDR3 sequences, about 15% of them singletons. The sequenced sample consisted of PBMCs or a T cell subset sorted from them (not recorded which). Receptors originate from a man aged 18 to 29 who had mild COVID-19 (a few samples of this study predate the infection). Cell type and time point are not known. Each CDR3 is given with its conserved first and last residue. D genes are given only for firm matches. Size values are once, few and many counts, or a class for expanded clones, and some rows have none.

abundance	v_gene	d_gene	j_gene	CDR3nt	CDR3aa
NA	TRBV5-1	TRBD1	TRBJ1-3	TGCGCCAGCAGCTCCCAGGGGGGAGGAAACACCATATATTTT	CASSSQGGGNTIYF
many	TRBV29-1	NA	TRBJ2-3	TGCAGCGTTGAAGGCGGCCCTTACTCCACAGATACGCAGTATTTT	CSVEGGPYSTDTQYF
NA	TRBV9	NA	TRBJ1-1	TGTGCCAGCAGCGTAGGCTGGGGGGCGCGCGACACTGAAGCTTTCTTT	CASSVGWGARDTEAFF
NA	TRBV7-3	NA	TRBJ2-5	TGTGCCAGCAGCTTAGAAGGTAGCGGAGAAGAGACCCAGTACTTC	CASSLEGSGEETQYF
few	TRBV4-3	TRBD1	TRBJ1-1	TGCGCCAGCAGCCAATCCGCATACAACAGGGGGGCTGAAGCTTTCTTT	CASSQSAYNRGAEAFF
few	TRBV7-2	TRBD1	TRBJ1-2	TGTGCCAGCAGCTCCAGGGGACAGGGGAATGGCTACACCTTC	CASSSRGQGNGYTF
NA	TRBV6-6	TRBD1	TRBJ2-1	TGTGCCAGCAGTTACCCGAGAATACAGGGGGGCAAGAACAATGAGCAGTTCTTC	CASSYPRIQGGKNNEQFF
NA	TRBV4-2	NA	TRBJ2-1	TGTGCCAGCAGCCTCGGACAGGCTGCGGGGTCCTACAATGAGCAGTTCTTC	CASSLGQAAGSYNEQFF
NA	TRBV6-6	NA	TRBJ1-1	TGTGCCAGCAGCCAGGTATATAACACTGAAGCTTTCTTT	CASSQVYNTEAFF
NA	TRBV3-1	NA	TRBJ2-2	TGTGCCAGCAGCCAACAGGCCACCGGGGAGCTGTTTTTT	CASSQQATGELFF